This TCR beta chain derives from a study of T cells in Graves' hyperthyroidism and ophthalmopathy. Study background: Peripheral blood samples were taken at initial diagnosis, prior to any treatment.

Germline V lookup: CDR1 SGHTA, CDR2 FQGNSA. The CDR3 consists of 14 residues. General observations from the study: Also found in blood were most expanded thyroid clonotypes above 0.001.

The CDR3 regions of TCR beta were amplified from RNA transcripts. The TCR CDR3 was amplified in a first-round RT-PCR using the HTBI primer set. Each CDR3 protein is one row after TCRdb ran MiXCR on the multiplex PCR reads. The sample shows hundreds of thousands of distinct CDR3 sequences, 11% to 15% of them seen only once. The study left out patients who had uncontrolled infection, other autoimmune disease, pregnancy or lactation. A word on this clonotype: The target antigen is unknown. The junction differs from germline at one of its ends, possibly a read error.

The TCR was taken from a woman younger than 30 with Graves' hyperthyroidism. Sample: blood. V and J are TRBV7-2 and TRBJ1-5; D remains ambiguous. CDR3 region: CAGSFIGNNQPQHF. The CDR3 DNA reads TGTGCCGGCAGCTTCATAGGTAACAATCAGCCCCAGCATTTT.